This T cell receptor (beta chain) was observed in a study of T cell clonality in common variable immunodeficiency (dated by TCRdb to between 2015 and 2017). The CDR3 sequence holds 15 residues, the cysteine and phenylalanine included. Of the CDR3's DNA, 36 bases were read; they are in frame from base 1. The V and J ends are trimmed by 6 bases and 0 bases, leaving 12 bases between them. Via the germline V gene, CDR1 is MNHEY and CDR2 SVGEGT. This clone has at least ten counts. Its antigen is not yet known. The sequence runs out 3 residues before the end of the CDR3; the remainder is reconstructed from the germline J gene. Beyond this particular receptor, the publication reports: Even though DNA input was equal, the average per sample came to 65,000 to 100,000 unique sequences for controls compared with some 29,000 for CVID samples. Healthy controls shared more TCRbeta clones with each other than CVID subjects shared among themselves (p < 0.0001). According to the authors, finding the cause of the higher clonality in CVID would require sequencing the repertoires of T cell subpopulations. CVID TCRbeta sequences reportedly showed fewer deletions and N-nucleotide insertions and lacked highly modified clones with 13 or more V deletions. TCRbeta clonality was higher in CVID subjects than in healthy controls (t-test p = 0.018), and the increase was most characteristic of about a third of subjects. Differences among patients in the CVID cohort limited the correlations between repertoire features and clinical complications.

Most of the CVID patients and most of the healthy controls were of Caucasian heritage. Heparinized peripheral whole blood samples of about 4.5 to 9 ml were obtained from each donor. Genomic DNA from adults with common variable immune deficiency (CVID) and from healthy adult controls was the source for sequencing TCRbeta CDR3 repertoires. There were around 22 healthy adult volunteers in the control group (around twelve female and some ten male), ranging in age from about 20 to 66 years, with a mean age of around 31. Diluted blood was density-centrifuged over Hypaque 1077 or Ficoll-Paque to isolate peripheral blood mononuclear cells. Genomic DNA was obtained from unsorted mononuclear cells through either Qiagen column purification or a centrifugation-based method. For sequencing, equivalent amounts of genomic DNA were input from CVID and control samples. For every sample, a 60 bp segment covering the rearranged TCRbeta CDR3 region was amplified and then sequenced. TCRbeta amplification used the immunoSEQ assay, a bias-corrected multiplex PCR with high-throughput sequencing. The paper's data handling went like this. Every unique nucleotide sequence was considered a clone and was annotated with V, D and J genes, copy number and frequency. Sequences were labeled productive if in frame, and non-productive if out of frame or containing stop codons. As previously described, Shannon's entropy was used to calculate clonality. The predicted amino acid sequences of productive clones were used to derive mean CDR3 Kyte-Doolittle hydropathy. Using the R hclust function, scaled V gene usage was clustered hierarchically with Manhattan distance and complete linkage. Sharing of clones by CDR3 amino acid sequence was evaluated through resampling of 12 repertoires per group over 100 rounds. The repertoires were screened for 65 to 75 published EBV-specific TCRbeta sequences and approximately 230 published CMV-specific TCRbeta sequences. After a couple of CVID samples that produced fewer than 10,000 sequences were dropped from the analysis, roughly 42 CVID repertoires remained. The source is immuneACCESS, and TCRdb retained only in-frame sequences with V and J called. Part of the clones is not carried over; for the studies checked, unresolved V genes explain less than half of this, and the remainder is unexplained. V and J calls and clone size are copied from that table; D and trimming were computed from the DNA. The table for this sample lists about 81,000 clones, none of them counted only once. The ten biggest clones cover approximately 0.84% of the sample.

The specimen was peripheral blood mononuclear cells. The sequence derives from a person aged 18-69 years in good health. Rearrangement joined TRBV6-2 or TRBV6-3 to TRBJ2-1; 6 matching bases give a weak D call of TRBD2. The CDR3 region: CASSPGLSSYNEQFF. The DNA read from the CDR3 is TGTGCCAGCAGCCCGGGACTTAGCTCCTACAATGAG.